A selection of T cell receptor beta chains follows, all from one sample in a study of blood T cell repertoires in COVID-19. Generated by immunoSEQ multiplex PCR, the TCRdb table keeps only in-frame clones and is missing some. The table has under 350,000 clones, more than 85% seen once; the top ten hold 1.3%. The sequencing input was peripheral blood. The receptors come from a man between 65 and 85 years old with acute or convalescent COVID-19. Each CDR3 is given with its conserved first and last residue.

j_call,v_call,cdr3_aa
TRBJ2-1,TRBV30,CAWNKAGAWNEQFF
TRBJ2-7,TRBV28,CASSLGSYAPGEQYF
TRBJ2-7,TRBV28,CASTIWRERSYEQYF
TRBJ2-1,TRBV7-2,CASSLEASDYNEQFF
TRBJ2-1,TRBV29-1,CSVRSGTSRYNEQFF
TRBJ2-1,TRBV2,CASREGLAGGYNEQFF
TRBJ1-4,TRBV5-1,CASRPDTTNEKLFF
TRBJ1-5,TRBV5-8,CASSFTTGGGQPQHF
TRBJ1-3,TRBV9,CASSVVGASGNTIYF
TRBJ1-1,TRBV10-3,CAISEQEAGETEAFF
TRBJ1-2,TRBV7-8,CASSLARGYGYTF
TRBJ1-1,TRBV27,CASTGVGNTEAFF
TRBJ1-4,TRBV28,CASSLNRAGNEKLFF
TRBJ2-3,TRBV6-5,CASTSLGGGLDTQYF
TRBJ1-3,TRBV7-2,CASSLGSTASGNTIYF
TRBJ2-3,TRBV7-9,CASQVTATDTQYF
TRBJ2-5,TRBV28,CASSLLGTGVGTQYF
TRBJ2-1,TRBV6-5,CATQRESYNEQFF
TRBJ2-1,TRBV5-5,CASSLAGGAYNNEQFF
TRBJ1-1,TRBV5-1,CASSLLGQGGQTEAFF
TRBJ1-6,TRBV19,CASKQGIDYNSPLHF
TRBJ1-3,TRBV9,CASSVATVGIGGRENGNTIYF
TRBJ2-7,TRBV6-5,CASRPGFPYEQYF
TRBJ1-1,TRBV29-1,CSVASGDTEAFF
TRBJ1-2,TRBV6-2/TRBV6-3,CASSYSAGWTYGYTF
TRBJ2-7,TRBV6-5,CASSKGQSSSYEQYF
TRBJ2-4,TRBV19,CASSIDRASTSGAKNIQYF
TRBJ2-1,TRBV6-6,CASTLAGPYNEQFF
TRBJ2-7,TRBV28,CASRPGLASYEQYF
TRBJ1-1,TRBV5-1,CASSLAPGGSEAFF